The 3 T cell receptor beta chains given below trace back to one sample, sequenced in a study of molecular identifiers for immune sequencing clone quantification. Using its own MiXCR run on the PCR reads, TCRdb lists one record per CDR3 protein. The repertoire has about 40,000 distinct CDR3 sequences, approximately 22% of them found once; the top ten carry around 0.97%. Material for sequencing was naive CD8+ T cells from blood, with Jurkat cell RNA spiked in. This sample's subset: FACS-sorted CD8+CD4-CCR7+CD45RA+ naive T cells. Receptors originate from a human donor in good health. Some libraries in this study had Jurkat cell RNA spiked in.

This clonotype was observed at least ten times. The genes are TRBV7-9 and TRBJ1-1; D perhaps matches TRBD1 (6 bases). The CDR3 extends over 14 amino acids. The V end was cut by 5 bases, the J end by 0 bases, with 10 bases between. Germline V CDR1 and CDR2: SEHNR, FQNEAQ (reference sequence). CDR3 bases: TGTGCCAGCAGCGACGGACAGCTGAACACTGAAGCTTTCTTT. Translated: CASSDGQLNTEAFF.

This clonotype was counted many times. This chain uses TRBV5-1 with TRBJ1-6; 7 bases line up with TRBD1. Trimming at V came to 1 base and at J to 5 bases, leaving 3 bases not matched to a gene. CDR1 and CDR2 from the germline V gene are SGHRS and YFSETQ. The CDR3 covers 15 residues. The CDR3 region is CASSLTGDNNSPLHF. CDR3 sequence (DNA): TGCGCCAGCAGCTTGACAGGGGACAATAATTCACCCCTCCACTTT. Variable domain in full (rest from reference TRBV5-1 and TRBJ1-6): KAGVTQTPRYLIKTRGQQVTLSCSPISGHRSVSWYQQTPGQGLQFLFEYFSETQRNKGNFPGRFSGRQFSNSRSEMNVSTLELGDSALYLCASSLTGDNNSPLHFGNGTRLTVT.

At least ten counts were recorded for this clonotype. The rearrangement joins TRBV2 to TRBJ2-3; 7 bases are shared with TRBD2. This CDR3 is built from 13 residues. Germline lookup yields CDR1 SNHLY and CDR2 FYNNEI. The junction had 1 base not matched to a gene; V was cut back by 6 bases and J by 1 base. CDR3 loop: CASRGGGTDTQYF. The CDR3 coding sequence is TGTGCCAGCAGGGGGGGGGGCACAGATACGCAGTATTTT.